This TCR beta chain was documented in a study of blood T cells in healthy people across ages. The CDR3 length is 13 residues. The germline CDR1 and CDR2 sequences are SGHVS and FNYEAQ. V shed 4 bases, J shed 7 bases, and the junction held 6 bases outside the gene matches. Next came a second PCR, run for about 7 to 12 cycles, which used a sample-barcoded 5' primer along with a J-beta primer mix. MiXCR was run by TCRdb on the 5' RACE reads, yielding one entry per CDR3 protein. Here the sample spans 1.4 million to 1.5 million distinct CDR3 sequences, 42% being singletons. The sequence was collected from a woman aged 18-35 years in good health. Source material: blood. The chain uses TRBV7-6 and TRBJ2-7; 8 bases agree with TRBD2. The chain's CDR3 is CASSYTSGGEQYF. Here the CDR3 DNA reads TGTGCCAGCAGCTATACATCGGGGGGGGAGCAGTACTTC.